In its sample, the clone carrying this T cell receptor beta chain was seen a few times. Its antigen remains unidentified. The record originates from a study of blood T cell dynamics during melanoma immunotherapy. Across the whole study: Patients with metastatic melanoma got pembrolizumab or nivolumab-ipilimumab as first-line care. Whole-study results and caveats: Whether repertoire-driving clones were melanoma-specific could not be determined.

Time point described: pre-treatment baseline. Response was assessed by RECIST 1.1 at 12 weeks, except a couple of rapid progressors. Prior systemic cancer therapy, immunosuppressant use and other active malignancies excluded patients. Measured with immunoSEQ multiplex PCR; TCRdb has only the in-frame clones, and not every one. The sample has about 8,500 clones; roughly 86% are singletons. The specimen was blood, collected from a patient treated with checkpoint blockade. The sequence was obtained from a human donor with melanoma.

As DNA, the CDR3 is TGTGCCAGCAGCGTAGTCAGGAACACTGAAGCTTTCTTT. This sequence encodes CASSVVRNTEAFF. The chain links TRBV9 to TRBJ1-1; no reliable D call. V was cut by 0 bases and J by 1 base, with 4 bases left in between. This CDR3 is built from 13 residues. Germline CDR1 is SGDLS and CDR2 is YYNGEE. Drawing the rest from reference TRBV9 and TRBJ1-1, the complete variable domain is DSGVTQTPKHLITATGQRVTLRCSPRSGDLSVYWYQQSLDQGLQFLIQYYNGEERAKGNILERFSAQQFPDLHSELNLSSLELGDSALYFCASSVVRNTEAFFGQGTRLTVV.